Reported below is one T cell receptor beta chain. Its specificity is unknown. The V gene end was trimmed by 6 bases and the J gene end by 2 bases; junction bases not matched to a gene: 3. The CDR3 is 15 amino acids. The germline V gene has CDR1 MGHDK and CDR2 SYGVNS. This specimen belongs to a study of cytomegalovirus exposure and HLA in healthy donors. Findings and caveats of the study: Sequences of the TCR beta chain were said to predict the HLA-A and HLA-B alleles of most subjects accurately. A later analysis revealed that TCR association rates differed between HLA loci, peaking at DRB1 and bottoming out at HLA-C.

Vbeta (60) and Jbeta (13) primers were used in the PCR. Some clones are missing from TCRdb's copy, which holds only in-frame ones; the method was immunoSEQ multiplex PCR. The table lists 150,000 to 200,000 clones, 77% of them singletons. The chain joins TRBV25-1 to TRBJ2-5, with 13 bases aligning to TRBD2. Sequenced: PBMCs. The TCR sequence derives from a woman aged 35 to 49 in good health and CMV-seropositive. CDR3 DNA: TGTGCCAGCAGCGCGGGACTAGCGGGGCAAGAGACCCAGTACTTC. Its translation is CASSAGLAGQETQYF.